The entry below describes one T cell receptor (beta chain). This record comes from a study of Ad26.COV2.S vaccination and SARS-CoV-2 variants. The CDR3 length is 13 residues. V was pared by 8 bases and J by 5 bases, with 12 bases between. The treatment was: approximately 18 received Ad26.COV2.S at low or high dose, single or two shots; about 5 received placebo; per-sample allocation not given. It was on day 63 after the first vaccine or placebo injection that samples were taken. This table comes from immunoSEQ multiplex PCR, and its TCRdb copy is limited to in-frame clones, with some not included. The data show 300,000 to 500,000 clones, approximately 91% seen once.

The sequence came from a person between 18 and 65 years old who received the Ad26.COV2.S COVID-19 vaccine or a placebo. The rearrangement joins TRBV12-3 or TRBV12-4 to TRBJ1-4; TRBD1 might be the D (5 bases). The sample was peripheral blood, taken in a trial of Ad26.COV2.S vaccine versus placebo. CDR3 nucleotides: TGTGCCAGCCAGGGTGGGACGAATGAAAAACTGTTTTTT. Protein sequence: CASQGGTNEKLFF.